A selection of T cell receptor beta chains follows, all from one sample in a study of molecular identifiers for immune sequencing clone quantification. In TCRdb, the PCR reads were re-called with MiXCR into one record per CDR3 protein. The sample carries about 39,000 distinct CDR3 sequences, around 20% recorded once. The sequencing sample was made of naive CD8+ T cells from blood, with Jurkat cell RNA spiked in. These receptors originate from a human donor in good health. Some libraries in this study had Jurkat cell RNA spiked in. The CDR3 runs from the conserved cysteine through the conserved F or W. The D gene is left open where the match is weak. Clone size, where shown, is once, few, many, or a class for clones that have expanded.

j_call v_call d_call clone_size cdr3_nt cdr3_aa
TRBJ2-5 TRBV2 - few TGTGCCAGCAGTGGATGGGACTCAACGAAAGAGACCCAGTACTTC CASSGWDSTKETQYF
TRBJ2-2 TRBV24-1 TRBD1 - TGTGCCACCAGTGATTTGCGAGGGGGCGACGACACCGGGGAGCTGTTTTTT CATSDLRGGDDTGELFF
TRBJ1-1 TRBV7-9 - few TGTGCCAGCAGCTTAGCGCCCGCTCCGGGCTTT CASSLAPAPGF
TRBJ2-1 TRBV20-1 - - TGCAGTGCTAGAGCCCGGGGACGGTATGAGCAGTTCTTC CSARARGRYEQFF
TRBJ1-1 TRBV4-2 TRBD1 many TGTGCCAGCAGCCAAGATAACAGGGGATTCACTGAAGCTTTCTTT CASSQDNRGFTEAFF
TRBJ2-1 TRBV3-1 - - TGTGCCAGCAGCCACGTCAGAAATTACAATGAGCAGTTCTTC CASSHVRNYNEQFF
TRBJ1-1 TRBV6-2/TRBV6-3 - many TGTGCCAGCAGTTGGCCCTCCATTTCCTGGACTGAAGCTTTCTTT CASSWPSISWTEAFF
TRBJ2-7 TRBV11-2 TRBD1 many TGTGCCAGCAGCTTAGACAGGGGGCACTCCTACGAGCAGTACTTC CASSLDRGHSYEQYF
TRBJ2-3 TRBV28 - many TGTGCCAGCAGTCGGGGAGCAGATACGCAGTATTTT CASSRGADTQYF
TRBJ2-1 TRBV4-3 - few TGCGCCAGCAGCCAAGATCTTGGGGGGATCTCCTACAATGAGCAGTTCTTC CASSQDLGGISYNEQFF
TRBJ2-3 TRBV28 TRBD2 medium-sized TGTGCCAGCGACGGGACTAGCGGCGAGTTAAGCACAGATACGCAGTATTTT CASDGTSGELSTDTQYF
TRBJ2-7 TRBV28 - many TGTGCCAGCAGTTGGAGGGGGCTTGTTTACTACGAGCAGTACTTC CASSWRGLVYYEQYF
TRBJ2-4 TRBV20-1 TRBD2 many TGCAGTGCCCGACTAGCGGGAGGGCCGGAAAACATTCAGTACTTC CSARLAGGPENIQYF
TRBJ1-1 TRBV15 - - TGTGCCACCAGCAGTCAGTCAGGACAGACCGAAGCTTTCTTT CATSSQSGQTEAFF
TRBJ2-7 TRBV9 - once TGTGCCAGCAGCGGAGACGGATCCTCCTACGAGCAGTACTTC CASSGDGSSYEQYF
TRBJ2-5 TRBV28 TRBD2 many TGTGCCAGCGGTCTAGCGGGAGGAATTGAGACCCAGTACTTC CASGLAGGIETQYF
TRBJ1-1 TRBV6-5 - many TGTGCCAGCAGTTACCGCCGGGTCAACACTGAAGCTTTCTTT CASSYRRVNTEAFF
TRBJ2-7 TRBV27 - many TGTGCCAGCAGTTTAGGCAGGGCCTACGAGCAGTACTTC CASSLGRAYEQYF
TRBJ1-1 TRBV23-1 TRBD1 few TGCGCCAGCAGTCAAACCCTGGACAGGGGCGGGAACACTGAAGCTTTCTTT CASSQTLDRGGNTEAFF
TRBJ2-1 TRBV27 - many TGTGCCAGCAGTTTTGGGTTAGCATACAATGAGCAGTTCTTC CASSFGLAYNEQFF
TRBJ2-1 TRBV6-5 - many TGTGCCAGCACCTCGACTGGGACGGCTTTTGTCTTC CASTSTGTAFVF
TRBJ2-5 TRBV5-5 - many TGTGCCAGCAGCTTGGGTGGGGCTCAGGAGACCCAGTACTTC CASSLGGAQETQYF
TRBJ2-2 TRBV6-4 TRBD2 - TGTGCCAGCAGAGTACTAGCGGAGGACACCGGGGAGCTGTTTTTT CASRVLAEDTGELFF
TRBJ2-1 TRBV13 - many TGTGCCAGCAGCAAGGGACAACCTGGTTTGCAGTTCTTC CASSKGQPGLQFF
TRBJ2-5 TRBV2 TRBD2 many TGTGCCAGCAGAAGACTAGCGGGGCAAGAGACCCAGTACTTC CASRRLAGQETQYF
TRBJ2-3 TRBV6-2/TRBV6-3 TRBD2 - TGTGCCAGCAGTTACGACCTCGGACTAGCGGGACAAGATACGCAGTATTTT CASSYDLGLAGQDTQYF
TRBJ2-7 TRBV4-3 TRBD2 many TGCGCCAGCAGCCCCACAGTACTAGCGGCTATCTACGAGCAGTACTTC CASSPTVLAAIYEQYF
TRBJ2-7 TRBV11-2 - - TGTGCCAGCAGCATTCTGGCCGTGGTCCGATACGAGCAGTACTTC CASSILAVVRYEQYF
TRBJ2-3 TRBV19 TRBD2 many TGTGCCAGTAGTATCGGGACTAGCGACACAGATACGCAGTATTTT CASSIGTSDTDTQYF
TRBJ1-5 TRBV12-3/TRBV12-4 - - TGTGCCAACAGTCTCGGCCCGATCAATCAGCCCCAGCATTTT CANSLGPINQPQHF
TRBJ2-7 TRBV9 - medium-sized TGTGCCAGCAGCCCCACATCCGTACCCTACGAGCAGTACTTC CASSPTSVPYEQYF
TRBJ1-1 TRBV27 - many TGTGCCAGCAGTTTATGGGGGGAGGAAGCTTTCTTT CASSLWGEEAFF
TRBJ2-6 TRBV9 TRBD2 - TGTGCCAGCAGCGTCAACAGGGATAGCGGGGCCTCTGGGGCCAACGTCCTGACTTTC CASSVNRDSGASGANVLTF
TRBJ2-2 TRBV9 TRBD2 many TGTGCCAGCAGCGTAGGGACTAGCGGGAGGGCCGGAAAAATCGGGGAGCTGTTTTTT CASSVGTSGRAGKIGELFF
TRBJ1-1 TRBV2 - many TGTGCCAGCAGTCACGCACAGCAAGCTTTCTTT CASSHAQQAFF
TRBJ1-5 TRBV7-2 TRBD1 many TGTGCCAGCAGCTTAGCGGGACAGGGGATCCAGCCCCAGCATTTT CASSLAGQGIQPQHF
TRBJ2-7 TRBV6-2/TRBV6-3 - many TGTGCCAGCAGTTACTTACACGGGACGATTCCAATCGAGCAGTACTTC CASSYLHGTIPIEQYF
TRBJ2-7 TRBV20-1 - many TGCAGTGCTACCACGGTCCAGGCTAGGCCCTCCTACGAGCAGTACTTC CSATTVQARPSYEQYF
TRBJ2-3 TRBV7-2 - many TGTGCCAGCAGCTTGGGGGGAAGCTGGGCAGATACGCAGTATTTT CASSLGGSWADTQYF